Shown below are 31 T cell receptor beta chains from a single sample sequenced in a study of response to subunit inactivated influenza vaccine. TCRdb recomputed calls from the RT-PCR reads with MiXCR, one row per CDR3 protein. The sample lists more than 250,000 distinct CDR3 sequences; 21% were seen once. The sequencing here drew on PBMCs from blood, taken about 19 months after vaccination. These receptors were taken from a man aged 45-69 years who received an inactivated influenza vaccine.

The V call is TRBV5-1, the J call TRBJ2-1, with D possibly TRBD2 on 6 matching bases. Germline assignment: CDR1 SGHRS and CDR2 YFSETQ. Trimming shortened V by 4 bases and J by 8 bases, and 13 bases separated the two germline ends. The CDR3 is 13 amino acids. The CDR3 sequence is CASSGGGPDEQFF. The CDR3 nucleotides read TGCGCCAGCAGCGGAGGAGGGCCGGATGAGCAGTTCTTC. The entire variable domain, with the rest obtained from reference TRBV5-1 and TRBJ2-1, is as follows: KAGVTQTPRYLIKTRGQQVTLSCSPISGHRSVSWYQQTPGQGLQFLFEYFSETQRNKGNFPGRFSGRQFSNSRSEMNVSTLELGDSALYLCASSGGGPDEQFFGPGTRLTVL.

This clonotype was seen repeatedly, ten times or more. CDR3 coding DNA: TGCGCCAGCAGCCAAGGGCAAGGATTCGGGGGTGAAAAACTGTTTTTT. Translation gives CASSQGQGFGGEKLFF. V gene TRBV4-3 combines with J gene TRBJ1-4; tentative D call: TRBD1 (5 bases). Germline values: CDR1 LGHNA, CDR2 YSLEER. This CDR3 region has 16 residues. Trimming took 1 base from V and 7 from J, leaving 16 bases between them.

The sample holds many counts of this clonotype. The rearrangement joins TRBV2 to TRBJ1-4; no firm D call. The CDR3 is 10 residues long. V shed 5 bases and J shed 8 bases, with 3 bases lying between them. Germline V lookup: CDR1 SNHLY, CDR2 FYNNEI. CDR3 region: CASSREKLFF. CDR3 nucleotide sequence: TGTGCCAGCAGTAGGGAAAAACTGTTTTTT.

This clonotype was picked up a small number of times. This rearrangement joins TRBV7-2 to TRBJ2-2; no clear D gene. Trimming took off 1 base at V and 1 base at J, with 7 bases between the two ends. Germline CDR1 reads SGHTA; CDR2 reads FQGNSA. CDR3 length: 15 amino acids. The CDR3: CASSLVPGNTGELFF. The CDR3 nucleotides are TGTGCCAGCAGCTTAGTACCCGGGAACACCGGGGAGCTGTTTTTT.

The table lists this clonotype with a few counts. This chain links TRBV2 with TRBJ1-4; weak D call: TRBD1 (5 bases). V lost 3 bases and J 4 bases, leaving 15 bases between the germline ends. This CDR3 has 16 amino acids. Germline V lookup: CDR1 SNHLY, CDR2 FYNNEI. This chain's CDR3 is CASSEGTAPFNEKLFF. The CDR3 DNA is TGTGCCAGCAGTGAGGGGACTGCGCCTTTTAATGAAAAACTGTTTTTT.

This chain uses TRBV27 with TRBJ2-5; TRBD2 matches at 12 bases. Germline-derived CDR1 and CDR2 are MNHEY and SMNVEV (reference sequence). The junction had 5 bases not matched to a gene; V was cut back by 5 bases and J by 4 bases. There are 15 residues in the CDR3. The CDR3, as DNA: TGTGCCAGCAGTCCCGGACTAGCGGGGTCAGAGACCCAGTACTTC. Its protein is CASSPGLAGSETQYF.

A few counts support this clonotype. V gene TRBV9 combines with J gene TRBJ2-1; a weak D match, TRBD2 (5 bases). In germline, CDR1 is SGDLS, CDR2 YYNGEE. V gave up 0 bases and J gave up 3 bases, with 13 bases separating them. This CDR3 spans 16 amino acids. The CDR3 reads CASSVATSGVYNEQFF. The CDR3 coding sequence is TGTGCCAGCAGCGTAGCTACGAGCGGAGTCTACAATGAGCAGTTCTTC. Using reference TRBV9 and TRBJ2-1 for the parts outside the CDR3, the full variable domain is DSGVTQTPKHLITATGQRVTLRCSPRSGDLSVYWYQQSLDQGLQFLIQYYNGEERAKGNILERFSAQQFPDLHSELNLSSLELGDSALYFCASSVATSGVYNEQFFGPGTRLTVL.

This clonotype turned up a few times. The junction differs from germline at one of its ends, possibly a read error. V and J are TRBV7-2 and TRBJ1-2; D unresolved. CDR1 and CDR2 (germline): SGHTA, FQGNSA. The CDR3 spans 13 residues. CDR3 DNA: TGTGCCCGCAGCCCCGGTAGGGTGGGTGGCTACACCTTC. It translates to CARSPGRVGGYTF.

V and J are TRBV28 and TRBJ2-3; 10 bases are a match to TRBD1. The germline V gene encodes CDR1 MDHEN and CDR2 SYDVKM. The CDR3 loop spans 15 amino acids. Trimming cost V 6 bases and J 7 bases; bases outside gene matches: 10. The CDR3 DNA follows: TGTGCCAGCAGCCCTAGACAGGGGGCTTTATATACGCAGTATTTT. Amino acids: CASSPRQGALYTQYF.

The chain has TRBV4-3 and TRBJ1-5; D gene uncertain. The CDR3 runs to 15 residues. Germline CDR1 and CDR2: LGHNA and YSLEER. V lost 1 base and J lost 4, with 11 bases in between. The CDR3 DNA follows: TGCGCCAGCAGCCAAGTGGTAGCAGCAAATCAGCCCCAGCATTTT. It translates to CASSQVVAANQPQHF.

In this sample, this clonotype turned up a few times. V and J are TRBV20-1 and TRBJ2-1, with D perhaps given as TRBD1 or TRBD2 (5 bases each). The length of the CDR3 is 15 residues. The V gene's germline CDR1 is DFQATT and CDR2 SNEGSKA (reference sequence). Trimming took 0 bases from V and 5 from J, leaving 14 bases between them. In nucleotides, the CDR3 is TGCAGTGCTAGAGATGGGACCGCCCGAAACAATGAGCAGTTCTTC. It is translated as CSARDGTARNNEQFF.

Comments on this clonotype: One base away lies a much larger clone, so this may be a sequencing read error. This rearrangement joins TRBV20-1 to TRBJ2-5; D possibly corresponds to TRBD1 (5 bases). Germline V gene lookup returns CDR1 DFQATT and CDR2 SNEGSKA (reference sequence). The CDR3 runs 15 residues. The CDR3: CSASIRKTVQETQHF. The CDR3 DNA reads TGCAGTGCTTCCATCAGGAAGACAGTGCAAGAGACCCAGCACTTC.

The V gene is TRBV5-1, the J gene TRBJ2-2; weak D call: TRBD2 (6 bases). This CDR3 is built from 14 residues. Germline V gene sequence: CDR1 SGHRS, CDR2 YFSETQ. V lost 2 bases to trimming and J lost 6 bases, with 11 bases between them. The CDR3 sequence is CASSFPGGPGELFF. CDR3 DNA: TGCGCCAGCAGCTTCCCAGGAGGGCCCGGGGAGCTGTTTTTT. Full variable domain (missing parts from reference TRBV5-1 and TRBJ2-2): KAGVTQTPRYLIKTRGQQVTLSCSPISGHRSVSWYQQTPGQGLQFLFEYFSETQRNKGNFPGRFSGRQFSNSRSEMNVSTLELGDSALYLCASSFPGGPGELFFGEGSRLTVL.

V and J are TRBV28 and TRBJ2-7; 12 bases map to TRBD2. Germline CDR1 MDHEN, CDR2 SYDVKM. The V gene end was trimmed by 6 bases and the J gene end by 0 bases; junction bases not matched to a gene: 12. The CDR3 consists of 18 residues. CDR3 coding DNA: TGTGCCAGCAGCCCTGGACTAGCGGGGCCCGGTAGCTCCTACGAGCAGTACTTC. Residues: CASSPGLAGPGSSYEQYF.

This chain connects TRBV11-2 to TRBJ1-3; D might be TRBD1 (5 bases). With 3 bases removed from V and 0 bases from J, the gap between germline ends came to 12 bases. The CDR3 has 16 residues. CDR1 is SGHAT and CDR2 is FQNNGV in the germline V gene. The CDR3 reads CASSLGRVDSGNTIYF. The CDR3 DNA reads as TGTGCCAGCAGCTTGGGCAGGGTCGACTCTGGAAACACCATATATTTT.

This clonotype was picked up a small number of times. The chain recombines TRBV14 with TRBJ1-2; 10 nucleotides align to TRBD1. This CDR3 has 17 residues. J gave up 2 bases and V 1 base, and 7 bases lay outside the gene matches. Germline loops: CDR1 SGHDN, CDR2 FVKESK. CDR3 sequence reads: CASSQGDRGTRNYGYTF. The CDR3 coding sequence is TGTGCCAGCAGCCAAGGGGACAGGGGAACCCGAAACTATGGCTACACCTTC.

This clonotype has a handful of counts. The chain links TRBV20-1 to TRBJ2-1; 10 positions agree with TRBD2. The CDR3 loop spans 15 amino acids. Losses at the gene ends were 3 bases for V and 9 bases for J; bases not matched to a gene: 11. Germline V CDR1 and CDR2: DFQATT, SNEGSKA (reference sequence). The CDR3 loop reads CSASQASGSYGEQFF. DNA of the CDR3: TGCAGTGCTAGCCAGGCTAGCGGGAGTTATGGTGAGCAGTTCTTC.

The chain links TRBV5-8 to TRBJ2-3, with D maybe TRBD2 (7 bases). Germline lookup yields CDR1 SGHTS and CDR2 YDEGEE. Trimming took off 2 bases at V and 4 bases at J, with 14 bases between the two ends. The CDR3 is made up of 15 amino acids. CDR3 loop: CASSFARGGPDTQYF. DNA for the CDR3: TGTGCCAGCAGCTTTGCCAGGGGAGGGCCAGATACGCAGTATTTT. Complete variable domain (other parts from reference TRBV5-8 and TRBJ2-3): EAGVTQSPTHLIKTRGQQATLRCSPISGHTSVYWYQQALGLGLQFLLWYDEGEERNRGNFPPRFSGRQFPNYSSELNVNALELEDSALYLCASSFARGGPDTQYFGPGTRLTVL.

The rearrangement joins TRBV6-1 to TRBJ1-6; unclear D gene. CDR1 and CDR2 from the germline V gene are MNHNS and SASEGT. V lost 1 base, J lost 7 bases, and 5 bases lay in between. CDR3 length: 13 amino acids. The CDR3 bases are TGTGCCAGCAGTGAAGGTTCCAATTCACCCCTCCACTTT. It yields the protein CASSEGSNSPLHF.

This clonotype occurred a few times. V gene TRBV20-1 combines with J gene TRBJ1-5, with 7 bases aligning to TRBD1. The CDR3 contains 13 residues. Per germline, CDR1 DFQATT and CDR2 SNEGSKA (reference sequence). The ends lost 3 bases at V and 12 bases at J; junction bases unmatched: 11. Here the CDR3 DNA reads TGCAGTGCTAGGAAAACAGGGGAAGGACTCCAGCATTTT. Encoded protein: CSARKTGEGLQHF.

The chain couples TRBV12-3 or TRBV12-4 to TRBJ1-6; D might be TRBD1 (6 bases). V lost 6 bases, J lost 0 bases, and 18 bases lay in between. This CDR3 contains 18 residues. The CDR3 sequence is CASSSGQIESSYNSPLHF. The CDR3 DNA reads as TGTGCCAGCAGCTCTGGACAGATTGAGAGCTCCTATAATTCACCCCTCCACTTT.

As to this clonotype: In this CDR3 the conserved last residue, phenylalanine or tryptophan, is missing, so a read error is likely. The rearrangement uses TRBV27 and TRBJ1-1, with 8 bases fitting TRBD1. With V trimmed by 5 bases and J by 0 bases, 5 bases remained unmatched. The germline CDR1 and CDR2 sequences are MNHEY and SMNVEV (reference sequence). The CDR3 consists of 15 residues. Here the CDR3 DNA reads TGTGCCAGCAGTGGCGGGACAGGTATGAACACTGAAGCTTTCGTT. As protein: CASSGGTGMNTEAFV.

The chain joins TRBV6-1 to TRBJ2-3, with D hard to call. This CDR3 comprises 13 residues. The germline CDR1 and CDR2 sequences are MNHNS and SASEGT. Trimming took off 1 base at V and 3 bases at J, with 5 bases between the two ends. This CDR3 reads CASSEVGTDTQYF. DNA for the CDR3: TGTGCCAGCAGTGAAGTCGGGACAGATACGCAGTATTTT.

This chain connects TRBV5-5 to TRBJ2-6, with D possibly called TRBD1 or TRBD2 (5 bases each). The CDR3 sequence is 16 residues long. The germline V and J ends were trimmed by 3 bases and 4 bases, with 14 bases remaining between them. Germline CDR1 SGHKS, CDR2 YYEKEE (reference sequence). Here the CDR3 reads CASSSPRGPGANVLTF. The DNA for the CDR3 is TGTGCCAGCAGCTCCCCTCGGGGACCCGGGGCCAACGTCCTGACTTTC.

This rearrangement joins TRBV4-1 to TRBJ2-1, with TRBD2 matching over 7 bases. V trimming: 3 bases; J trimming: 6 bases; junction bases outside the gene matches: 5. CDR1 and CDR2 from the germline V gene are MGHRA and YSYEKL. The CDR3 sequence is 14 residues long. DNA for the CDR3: TGCGCCAGCAGCCATTCTTGGGGGGGCAATGAGCAGTTCTTC. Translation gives CASSHSWGGNEQFF.

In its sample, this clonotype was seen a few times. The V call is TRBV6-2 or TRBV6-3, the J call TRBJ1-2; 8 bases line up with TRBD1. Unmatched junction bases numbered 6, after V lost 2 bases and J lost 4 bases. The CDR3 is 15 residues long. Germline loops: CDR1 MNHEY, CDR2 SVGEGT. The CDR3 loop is CASSYAQGGVYGYTF. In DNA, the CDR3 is TGTGCCAGCAGTTACGCACAGGGGGGCGTCTATGGCTACACCTTC.

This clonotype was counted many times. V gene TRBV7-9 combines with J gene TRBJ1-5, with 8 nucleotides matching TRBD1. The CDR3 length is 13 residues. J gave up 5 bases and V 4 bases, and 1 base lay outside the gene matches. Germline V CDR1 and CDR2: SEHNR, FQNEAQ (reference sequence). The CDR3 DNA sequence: TGTGCCAGCAGCTCACAGGGGGATCAGCCCCAGCATTTT. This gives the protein CASSSQGDQPQHF. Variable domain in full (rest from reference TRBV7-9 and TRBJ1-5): DTGVSQNPRHKITKRGQNVTFRCDPISEHNRLYWYRQTLGQGPEFLTYFQNEAQLEKSRLLSDRFSAERPKGSFSTLEIQRTEQGDSAMYLCASSSQGDQPQHFGDGTRLSIL.

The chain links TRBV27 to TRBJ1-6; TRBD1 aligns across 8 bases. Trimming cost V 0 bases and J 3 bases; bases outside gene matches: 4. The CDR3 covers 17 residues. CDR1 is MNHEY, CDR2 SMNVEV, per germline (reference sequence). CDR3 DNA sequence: TGTGCCAGCAGTTTATCGACCACAGGGGGCTATAATTCACCCCTCCACTTT. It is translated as CASSLSTTGGYNSPLHF.

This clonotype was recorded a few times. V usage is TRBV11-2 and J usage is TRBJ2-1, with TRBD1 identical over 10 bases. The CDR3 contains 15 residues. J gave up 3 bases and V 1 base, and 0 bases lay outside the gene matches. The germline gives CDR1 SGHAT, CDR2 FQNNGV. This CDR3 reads CASSLGTGGYNEQFF. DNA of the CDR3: TGTGCCAGCAGCTTAGGGACAGGGGGCTACAATGAGCAGTTCTTC.

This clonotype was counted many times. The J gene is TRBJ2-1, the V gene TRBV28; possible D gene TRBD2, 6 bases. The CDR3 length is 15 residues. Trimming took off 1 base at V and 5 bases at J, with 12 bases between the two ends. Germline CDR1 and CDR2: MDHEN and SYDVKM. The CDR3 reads CASSLLGGGDNEQFF. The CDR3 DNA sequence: TGTGCCAGCAGTTTATTGGGCGGAGGGGACAATGAGCAGTTCTTC.

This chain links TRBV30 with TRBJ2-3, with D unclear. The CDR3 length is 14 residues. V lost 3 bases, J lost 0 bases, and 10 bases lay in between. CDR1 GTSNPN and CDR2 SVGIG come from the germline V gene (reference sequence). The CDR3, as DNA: TGTGCCTGGAGACCCGACACTAGCACAGATACGCAGTATTTT. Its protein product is CAWRPDTSTDTQYF.